One sample yielded the 4 T cell receptor beta chains listed below, sequenced in a study. The sorted Tregs were CD4+CD25+CD127-/low cells. The TRBV12-4/TRBJ1-2 clonotypes were amplified using barcode primers with ligated adaptors. TCRdb reanalysed the multiplex PCR reads using MiXCR and keeps one entry per CDR3 protein. The data hold 550 to 650 distinct CDR3 sequences, with roughly 18% observed a single time. Sequencing was performed on tumor-infiltrating Tregs sorted from the breast tumor. The receptors were sampled from a female donor with breast cancer.

This clonotype counts as large. The J gene is TRBJ1-2, the V gene TRBV12-3 or TRBV12-4; weak D call: TRBD1 (5 bases). V was pared by 4 bases and J by 5 bases, with 14 bases between. The CDR3 runs 14 residues. CDR3 DNA: TGTGCCAGCAGTTCCGGGTCCAAGGGGTATGGCTACACCTTC. Its translation: CASSSGSKGYGYTF.

J is TRBJ1-2 and V is TRBV12-3 or TRBV12-4; D not resolved. This CDR3 has 16 residues. Between the trimmed V and J ends, which lost 5 bases and 0 bases, there was a span of 16 bases. CDR3 in amino acids: CASSRIVYGTNYGYTF. The CDR3, as DNA: TGTGCCAGCAGTCGCATCGTTTACGGCACTAACTATGGCTACACCTTC.

This clonotype was detected once. The rearrangement links TRBV12-3 or TRBV12-4 to TRBJ1-2; perhaps TRBD1 as D (5 bases). There are 12 residues in the CDR3. V was cut by 4 bases and J by 6 bases, with 9 bases left in between. This CDR3 reads CASSSQGNGYTF. The CDR3 DNA follows: TGTGCCAGCAGTTCCCAGGGCAATGGCTACACCTTC.

Within the sample, this clonotype is large. This chain joins TRBV12-3 or TRBV12-4 and TRBJ1-2; D is unresolved. The CDR3 covers 12 residues. Trimming removed 5 bases from V and 7 bases from J, with 11 bases in between. The CDR3 DNA is TGTGCCAGCAGTCCAAGGGCGACTGGCTACACCTTC. It translates to CASSPRATGYTF.